These 18 T cell receptor beta chains were all obtained from the same sample, sequenced in a study of cytomegalovirus exposure and HLA in healthy donors. PCR primers comprised 60 Vbeta and 13 Jbeta primers. Clones were read by immunoSEQ multiplex PCR, and TCRdb kept only the in-frame ones, dropping some. The sample has tens of thousands of clones; approximately 7.6% are singletons. The specimen was PBMCs. The receptors come from a man aged 45-65 years in good health and CMV-seronegative.

This clone was found once. The V call is TRBV5-6, the J call TRBJ1-2, with 8 bases fitting TRBD1. The CDR3 is made up of 13 amino acids. The germline CDR1 and CDR2 sequences are SGHDT and YYEEEE. V was clipped by 6 bases and J by 8 bases; unmatched bases: 9. CDR3 amino acids: CASTQQGAAGYTF. In DNA form, the CDR3 reads TGTGCCAGCACCCAGCAGGGGGCGGCCGGCTACACCTTC.

The J gene is TRBJ2-7, the V gene TRBV7-6, with 10 positions matching TRBD1. V lost 5 bases, J lost 0 bases, and 4 bases stayed unmatched. Germline V lookup: CDR1 SGHVS, CDR2 FNYEAQ. The CDR3 is made up of 15 amino acids. In nucleotides, the CDR3 is TGTGCCAGCAGCGTTCGGACAGGGGGCTCCTACGAGCAGTACTTC. Amino acids: CASSVRTGGSYEQYF.

This clone was detected only a few times. This chain connects TRBV18 to TRBJ2-6; 9 bases are a match to TRBD1. After removal of 4 bases from V and 2 bases from J, the junction contained 3 bases not matched to a gene. The CDR3 consists of 16 residues. Germline CDR1 and CDR2: KGHSH and LQKENI. CDR3 in DNA: TGTGCCAGCTCACGGGACAGGGCCCCTGGGGCCAACGTCCTGACTTTC. Its protein is CASSRDRAPGANVLTF.

The gene calls are TRBV4-3 and TRBJ2-7, with TRBD2 identical over 9 bases. V dropped 0 bases and J dropped 4; count of bases not matched to a gene: 10. The CDR3 runs to 17 residues. Germline V gene data show CDR1 as LGHNA and CDR2 as YSLEER. CDR3 region: CASSQDGGGRALYEQYF. CDR3 in DNA: TGCGCCAGCAGCCAAGACGGGGGCGGGAGGGCCCTTTACGAGCAGTACTTC.

This chain links TRBV29-1 with TRBJ2-1; 8 nucleotides agree with TRBD1. V trimming: 8 bases; J trimming: 8 bases; junction bases outside the gene matches: 11. The CDR3 sequence is 13 residues long. The V gene's germline CDR1 is SQVTM and CDR2 ANQGSEA. The CDR3 DNA sequence: TGCAGCACTGGACAGGGAGCCTGGGATGAGCAGTTCTTC. Its protein product is CSTGQGAWDEQFF.

The V gene is TRBV5-1, the J gene TRBJ2-1, with 10 positions matching TRBD2. The V gene end was trimmed by 0 bases and the J gene end by 8 bases; junction bases not matched to a gene: 5. Germline V gene data show CDR1 as SGHRS and CDR2 as YFSETQ. This CDR3 contains 15 residues. In DNA, the CDR3 is TGCGCCAGCAGCTTGGGAGCGGGGGGGCCGGATGAGCAGTTCTTC. Amino acid sequence: CASSLGAGGPDEQFF.

Ten or more counts support this clone. The rearrangement links TRBV30 to TRBJ1-1; TRBD1 might be the D (6 bases). Trimming pared 0 bases from V and 3 bases from J, leaving 14 bases between. In germline, CDR1 is GTSNPN, CDR2 SVGIG (reference sequence). The CDR3 runs to 15 residues. The CDR3 protein is CAWSVPQGTYTEAFF. Here the CDR3 DNA reads TGTGCCTGGAGTGTACCCCAGGGGACCTACACTGAAGCTTTCTTT.

The genes are TRBV11-2 and TRBJ2-1; 13 nucleotides match TRBD2. The length of the CDR3 is 15 residues. V lost 3 bases, J lost 7 bases, and 3 bases stayed unmatched. The V gene's germline CDR1 is SGHAT and CDR2 FQNNGV. For the CDR3, the DNA is TGTGCCAGCAGCTTTACTAGCGGGAGGGATAATGAGCAGTTCTTC. Protein: CASSFTSGRDNEQFF.

This clone turned up a few times. V usage is TRBV7-2 and J usage is TRBJ2-7, with 8 positions matching TRBD1. This CDR3 is built from 15 residues. Trimming removed 3 bases from V and 5 bases from J; junction bases left unmatched: 9. Germline V lookup: CDR1 SGHTA, CDR2 FQGNSA. CDR3 nucleotides: TGTGCCAGCAGCTTGGGGACAGGACATTCGGACGAGCAGTACTTC. Translating it yields CASSLGTGHSDEQYF.

This clone turned up a few times. V gene TRBV28 combines with J gene TRBJ2-3, with 7 nucleotides matching TRBD1. Germline CDR1 reads MDHEN; CDR2 reads SYDVKM. Trimming at V came to 1 base and at J to 0 bases, leaving 7 bases not matched to a gene. The CDR3 runs 17 residues. CDR3 sequence: CASSLSWGQTSTDTQYF. The CDR3 DNA is TGTGCCAGCAGTTTATCTTGGGGACAGACCAGCACAGATACGCAGTATTTT.

This clone was found a few times. For the CDR3, the DNA is TGTGCCAGCACCCCGACGGAATCGGGCTATGGCTACACCTTC. Translated: CASTPTESGYGYTF. This chain links TRBV9 with TRBJ1-2; D not resolved. CDR1 is SGDLS, CDR2 YYNGEE, per germline. This CDR3 spans 14 amino acids. The V and J ends lost 6 bases and 4 bases respectively, with 16 bases between them.

The gene calls are TRBV7-9 and TRBJ1-1; possibly TRBD1 for D (6 bases). Per the germline V gene, CDR1 is SEHNR and CDR2 is FQNEAQ (reference sequence). Trimming removed 6 bases from V and 8 bases from J, with 16 bases in between. The CDR3 totals 13 residues. The CDR3 sequence: CASRLGGSSEAFF. For the CDR3, the DNA is TGTGCCAGCAGACTAGGGGGTAGTTCCGAAGCTTTCTTT.

The chain uses TRBV13 and TRBJ2-7; D not resolved. This CDR3 spans 18 amino acids. The V end was cut by 0 bases, the J end by 2 bases, with 20 bases between. Germline V lookup: CDR1 PRHDT, CDR2 FYEKMQ (reference sequence). This CDR3 reads CASSLGGRLGTPTYEQYF. Written as DNA, the CDR3 is TGTGCCAGCAGCTTAGGGGGCCGCTTAGGTACACCAACCTACGAGCAGTACTTC.

The V and J genes are TRBV27 and TRBJ2-1, with D possibly TRBD2 on 6 matching bases. CDR3 size: 14 residues. Trimming stripped 5 bases from V and 13 bases from J, with 21 bases between. Germline CDR1 is MNHEY and CDR2 is SMNVEV (reference sequence). This CDR3 reads CASSTHVLLATQFF. In nucleotides, the CDR3 is TGTGCCAGCAGTACGCACGTCTTACTAGCTACACAGTTCTTC.

The V and J genes are TRBV5-1 and TRBJ2-3; TRBD2 aligns across 13 bases. The CDR3 spans 17 residues. Germline V CDR1 and CDR2: SGHRS, YFSETQ. J was trimmed by 3 bases and V by 2 bases; bases with no gene match: 6. The CDR3 here is CASSLRLAGGQTDTQYF. CDR3 DNA: TGCGCCAGCAGCTTAAGACTAGCGGGAGGACAGACAGATACGCAGTATTTT.

The chain combines TRBV5-5 with TRBJ2-5; 11 nucleotides line up with TRBD1. V lost 4 bases and J lost 5; bases outside the gene matches: 10. From germline, CDR1 is SGHKS and CDR2 YYEKEE (reference sequence). This CDR3 is built from 16 residues. CDR3 in DNA: TGTGCCAGCAGCCCCGGGACAGGGGGGGGTGATGAGACCCAGTACTTC. It translates to CASSPGTGGGDETQYF.

In its sample, this clone was seen a few times. This chain joins TRBV5-1 and TRBJ2-7, with 12 bases that match TRBD1. V shed 0 bases and J 2 bases; nucleotides not matched to a gene: 0. Germline V gene sequence: CDR1 SGHRS, CDR2 YFSETQ. The CDR3 is 15 amino acids. CDR3 nucleotide sequence: TGCGCCAGCAGCTTGGGGGACAGGGGGCCCTACGAGCAGTACTTC. Translated, it gives CASSLGDRGPYEQYF.

The chain joins TRBV6-6 to TRBJ2-7; maybe TRBD1 (5 bases). The CDR3 has 13 amino acids. Per germline, CDR1 MNHNY and CDR2 SVGAGI (reference sequence). V lost 5 bases and J 3 bases, leaving 11 bases between the germline ends. The CDR3 sequence: CASSRQKFYEQYF. Here the CDR3 DNA reads TGTGCCAGCAGTCGACAGAAATTCTACGAGCAGTACTTC.